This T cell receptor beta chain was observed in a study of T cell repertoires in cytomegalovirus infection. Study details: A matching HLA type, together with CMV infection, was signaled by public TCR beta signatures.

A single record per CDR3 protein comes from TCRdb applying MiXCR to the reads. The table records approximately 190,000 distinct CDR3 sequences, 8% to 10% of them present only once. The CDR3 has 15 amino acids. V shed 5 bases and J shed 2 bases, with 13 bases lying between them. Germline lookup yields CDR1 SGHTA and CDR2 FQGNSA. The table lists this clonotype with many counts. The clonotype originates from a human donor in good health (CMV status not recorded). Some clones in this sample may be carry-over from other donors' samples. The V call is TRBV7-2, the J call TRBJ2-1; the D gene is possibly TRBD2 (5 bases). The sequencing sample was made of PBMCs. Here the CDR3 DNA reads TGTGCCAGCAGCCCACCTAGCCCCACCTACAATGAGCAGTTCTTC. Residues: CASSPPSPTYNEQFF.